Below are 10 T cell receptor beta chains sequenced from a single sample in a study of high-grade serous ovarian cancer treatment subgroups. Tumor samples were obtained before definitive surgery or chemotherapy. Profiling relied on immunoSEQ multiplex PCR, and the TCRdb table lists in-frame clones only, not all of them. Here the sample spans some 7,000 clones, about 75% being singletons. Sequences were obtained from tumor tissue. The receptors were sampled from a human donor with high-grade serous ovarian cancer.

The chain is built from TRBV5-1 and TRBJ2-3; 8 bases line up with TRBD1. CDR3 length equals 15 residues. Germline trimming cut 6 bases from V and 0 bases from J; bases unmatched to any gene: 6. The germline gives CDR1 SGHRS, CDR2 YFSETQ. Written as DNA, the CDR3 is TGCGCCAGCACCCAACAGGGGGTGAGCACAGATACGCAGTATTTT. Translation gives CASTQQGVSTDTQYF.

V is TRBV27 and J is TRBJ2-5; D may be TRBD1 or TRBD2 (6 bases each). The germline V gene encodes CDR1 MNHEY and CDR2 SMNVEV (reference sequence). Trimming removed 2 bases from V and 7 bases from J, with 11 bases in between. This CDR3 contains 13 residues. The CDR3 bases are TGTGCCAGCAGTTTAGGAGGGACACGGACCCAGTACTTC. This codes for CASSLGGTRTQYF.

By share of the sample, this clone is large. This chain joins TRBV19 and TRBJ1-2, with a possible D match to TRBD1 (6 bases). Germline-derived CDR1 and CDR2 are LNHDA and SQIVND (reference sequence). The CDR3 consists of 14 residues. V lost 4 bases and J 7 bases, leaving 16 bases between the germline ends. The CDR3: CASSTRGGGLGYTF. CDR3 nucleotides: TGTGCCAGTAGTACCAGAGGGGGGGGACTTGGCTACACCTTC. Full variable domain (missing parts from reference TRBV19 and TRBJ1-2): DGGITQSPKYLFRKEGQNVTLSCEQNLNHDAMYWYRQDPGQGLRLIYYSQIVNDFQKGDIAEGYSVSREKKESFPLTVTSAQKNPTAFYLCASSTRGGGLGYTFGSGTRLTVV.

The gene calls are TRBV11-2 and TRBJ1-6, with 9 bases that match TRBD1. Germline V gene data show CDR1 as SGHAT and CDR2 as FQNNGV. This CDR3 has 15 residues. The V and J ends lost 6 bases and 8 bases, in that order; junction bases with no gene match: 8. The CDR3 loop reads CASSSGTGRYSPLHF. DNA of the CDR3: TGTGCCAGCAGTTCCGGGACAGGGCGGTATTCACCCCTCCACTTT.

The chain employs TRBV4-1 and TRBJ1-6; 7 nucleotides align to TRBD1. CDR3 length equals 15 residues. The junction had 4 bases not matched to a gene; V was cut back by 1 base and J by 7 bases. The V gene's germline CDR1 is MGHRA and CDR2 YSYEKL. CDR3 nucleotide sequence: TGCGCCAGCAGCCAAGCCGGGACAGAAAATTCACCCCTCCACTTT. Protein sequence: CASSQAGTENSPLHF.

CDR3 sequence reads: CASTEPGLKETQYF. The CDR3, as DNA: TGTGCCAGCACTGAACCGGGACTAAAAGAGACCCAGTACTTC. V usage is TRBV6-5 and J usage is TRBJ2-5; TRBD2 agrees at 7 bases. The germline V gene has CDR1 MNHEY and CDR2 SVGAGI. The CDR3 is 14 residues long. Losses at the gene ends were 7 bases for V and 3 bases for J; bases not matched to a gene: 8.

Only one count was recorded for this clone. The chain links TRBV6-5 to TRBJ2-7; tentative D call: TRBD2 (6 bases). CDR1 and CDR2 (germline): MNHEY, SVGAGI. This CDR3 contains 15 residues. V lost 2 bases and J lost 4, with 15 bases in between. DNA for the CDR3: TGTGCCAGCAGTTACGACCCCGGGGGTGGTTACGAGCAGTACTTC. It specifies CASSYDPGGGYEQYF.

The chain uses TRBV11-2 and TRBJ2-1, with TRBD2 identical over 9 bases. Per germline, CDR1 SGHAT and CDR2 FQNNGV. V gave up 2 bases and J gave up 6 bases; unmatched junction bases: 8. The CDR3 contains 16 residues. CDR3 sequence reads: CASSLSLAGGRNEQFF. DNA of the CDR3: TGTGCCAGCAGCTTAAGCCTTGCGGGGGGGCGCAATGAGCAGTTCTTC.

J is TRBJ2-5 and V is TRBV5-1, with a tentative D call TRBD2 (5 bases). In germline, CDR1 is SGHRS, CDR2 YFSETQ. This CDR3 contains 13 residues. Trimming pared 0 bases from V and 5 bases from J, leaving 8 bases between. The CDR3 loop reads CASSLGLRETQYF. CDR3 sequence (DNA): TGCGCCAGCAGCTTGGGACTAAGGGAGACCCAGTACTTC.

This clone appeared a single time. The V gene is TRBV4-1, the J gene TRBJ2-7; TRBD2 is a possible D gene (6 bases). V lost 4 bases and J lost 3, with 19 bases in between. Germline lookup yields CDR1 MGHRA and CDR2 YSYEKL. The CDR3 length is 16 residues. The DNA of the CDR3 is TGCGCCAGCAGCCGGTCCGCCACTAGCCTCCTCTACGAGCAGTACTTC. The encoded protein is CASSRSATSLLYEQYF.